The TCR beta chain under discussion was sequenced for a study of cytomegalovirus exposure and HLA in healthy donors. Across the study: In an early release, HLA-typed donors contributed 77 million or so unique TCR sequences. Most donors, about 77% of around 400 genotyped, fell in the Caucasian-associated ancestry cluster. Study-level points and caveats: Association of 15,000 to 20,000 TCR beta sequences with HLA alleles was found at 0.05 false discovery rate in a later analysis.

Germline V gives CDR1 SGHTA, CDR2 FQGNSA. V was trimmed by 3 bases and J by 9 bases, leaving 12 bases between them. CDR3 length: 13 residues. This PCR relied on a set of 60 Vbeta primers and 13 Jbeta primers. Measured with immunoSEQ multiplex PCR; TCRdb has only the in-frame clones, and not every one. Of about 190,000 clones detected, around 80% appear once; the ten largest clones hold about 1.9%. In the case of this clone: Its antigen is unidentified.

This rearrangement joins TRBV7-2 to TRBJ2-1; tentative D call: TRBD2 (5 bases). The clonotype originates from a woman aged 18-30 years in good health and CMV-seropositive. Sequenced sample: PBMCs. DNA of the CDR3: TGTGCCAGCAGCTTCGCCCTAGCAGGTGAGCAGTTCTTC. Translating gives CASSFALAGEQFF.